The next 28 T cell receptor beta chains were all read from a single sample in a study of cytomegalovirus exposure and HLA in healthy donors. The primer mix had 60 Vbeta and 13 Jbeta primers. Assay used: immunoSEQ multiplex PCR; TCRdb lists only in-frame clones, some missing. The sample lists fewer than 150,000 clones, around 74% occurring once. Sequenced material: PBMCs. The receptors come from a man aged 55 to 70 in good health and CMV-seropositive.

This clone has only a few counts. This chain uses TRBV30 with TRBJ2-1; D uncertain. CDR3 length: 14 amino acids. Germline V gene data show CDR1 as GTSNPN and CDR2 as SVGIG (reference sequence). The V end was cut by 1 base, the J end by 7 bases, with 14 bases between. CDR3 coding DNA: TGTGCCTGGAGTGCCTACTTGGTTTCGAATGAGCAGTTCTTC. Translating it yields CAWSAYLVSNEQFF.

The chain is built from TRBV27 and TRBJ2-4; 7 nucleotides agree with TRBD1. Germline trimming cut 2 bases from V and 6 bases from J; bases unmatched to any gene: 4. The germline CDR1 and CDR2 sequences are MNHEY and SMNVEV (reference sequence). The CDR3 loop spans 14 amino acids. The CDR3 loop reads CASSLGAGGNIQYF. In nucleotides, the CDR3 is TGTGCCAGCAGTTTAGGGGCAGGGGGAAACATTCAGTACTTC.

The chain has TRBV30 and TRBJ2-2; TRBD2 matches 7 bases. The CDR3 has 14 amino acids. CDR1 GTSNPN and CDR2 SVGIG come from the germline V gene (reference sequence). The trim removed 7 bases at V and 6 bases at J, leaving 11 bases unmatched. CDR3 nucleotide sequence: TGTGCCTCGAGCGGCCGGGGAGGGGCCGGGGAGCTGTTTTTT. Encoded protein: CASSGRGGAGELFF.

The genes are TRBV29-1 and TRBJ2-1; 12 bases line up with TRBD2. Germline CDR1 SQVTM, CDR2 ANQGSEA. Germline trimming cut 3 bases from V and 12 bases from J; bases unmatched to any gene: 12. This CDR3 contains 15 residues. CDR3 in DNA: TGCAGCGTTGAGACTAGCGGGGGCCTGTCAAGGGCGCAGTTCTTC. Translated, it gives CSVETSGGLSRAQFF.

This chain connects TRBV13 to TRBJ1-2, with 8 nucleotides matching TRBD1. V was pared by 8 bases and J by 7 bases, with 12 bases of the junction left unmatched. This CDR3 contains 14 residues. Germline values: CDR1 PRHDT, CDR2 FYEKMQ (reference sequence). The CDR3 reads CASEGGRGRRGYTF. The CDR3 DNA sequence: TGTGCCAGCGAGGGCGGCAGGGGGCGACGTGGCTACACCTTC.

This clone was found a few times. This sequence joins TRBV19 and TRBJ2-5, with a possible D match to TRBD1 (6 bases). Germline V gives CDR1 LNHDA, CDR2 SQIVND (reference sequence). Trimming pared 4 bases from V and 4 bases from J, leaving 13 bases between. The CDR3 extends over 14 amino acids. The CDR3 coding sequence is TGTGCCAGTAGTACGCCCAGGGGTGGAGAGACCCAGTACTTC. This codes for CASSTPRGGETQYF.

The gene calls are TRBV11-2 and TRBJ1-1; D is ambiguous. With 3 bases removed from V and 4 bases from J, the gap between germline ends came to 9 bases. The CDR3 runs 13 residues. Germline V gene lookup returns CDR1 SGHAT and CDR2 FQNNGV. This CDR3 is CASSFRRFTEAFF. DNA of the CDR3: TGTGCCAGCAGCTTTAGGCGGTTCACTGAAGCTTTCTTT.

The genes are TRBV7-9 and TRBJ2-7, with D possibly matching TRBD1 (6 bases). The CDR3 is 15 residues long. Germline V gives CDR1 SEHNR, CDR2 FQNEAQ (reference sequence). Trimming left V 4 bases short and J 4 bases short, with 17 bases between. The CDR3, as DNA: TGTGCCAGCAGCTCCGGACAGCCACTAACATACGAGCAGTACTTC. It specifies CASSSGQPLTYEQYF.

The rearrangement uses TRBV28 and TRBJ1-1; tentatively, D is TRBD1 (6 bases). The V end was cut by 4 bases, the J end by 5 bases, with 11 bases between. The CDR3 sequence is 13 residues long. Looked up from germline, CDR1 is MDHEN and CDR2 is SYDVKM. This CDR3 is CASSSERGTEAFF. CDR3 DNA sequence: TGTGCCAGCAGTTCAGAAAGGGGGACTGAAGCTTTCTTT.

The chain couples TRBV28 to TRBJ1-1; D possibly corresponds to TRBD1 (5 bases). V gave up 1 base and J gave up 2 bases, with 8 bases separating them. The CDR3 runs 14 residues. Germline V lookup: CDR1 MDHEN, CDR2 SYDVKM. The CDR3 DNA follows: TGTGCCAGCAGTTTATTGGGACTCAACACTGAAGCTTTCTTT. Translated, it gives CASSLLGLNTEAFF.

The chain uses TRBV2 and TRBJ2-1; 12 nucleotides match TRBD2. This CDR3 has 18 amino acids. The ends lost 4 bases at V and 2 bases at J; junction bases unmatched: 9. Germline V CDR1 and CDR2: SNHLY, FYNNEI. CDR3 in amino acids: CASSGLAGGPGTYNEQFF. In DNA, the CDR3 is TGTGCCAGCAGTGGGCTAGCGGGAGGGCCCGGAACCTACAATGAGCAGTTCTTC.

The gene calls are TRBV7-2 and TRBJ2-1; the match to TRBD1 covers 8 bases. J gave up 5 bases and V 1 base, and 10 bases lay outside the gene matches. The CDR3 is 17 residues long. Germline assignment: CDR1 SGHTA and CDR2 FQGNSA. The CDR3 sequence is CASSLVQTGAKDNEQFF. The CDR3 DNA is TGTGCCAGCAGCTTAGTACAGACAGGGGCGAAAGACAATGAGCAGTTCTTC.

This clone was counted only a few times. The gene calls are TRBV7-9 and TRBJ1-4, with TRBD1 identical over 7 bases. This CDR3 is 12 amino acids long. V dropped 5 bases and J dropped 8; count of bases not matched to a gene: 2. From germline, CDR1 is SEHNR and CDR2 FQNEAQ (reference sequence). The CDR3 spells CASSPQGEKLFF. DNA for the CDR3: TGTGCCAGCAGCCCACAGGGGGAAAAACTGTTTTTT.

This chain links TRBV5-1 with TRBJ1-3, with D uncertain. The CDR3 covers 16 residues. Germline V CDR1 and CDR2: SGHRS, YFSETQ. V gave up 2 bases and J gave up 0 bases, with 12 bases separating them. CDR3: CASSFLEALSGNTIYF. CDR3 DNA: TGCGCCAGCAGCTTTCTCGAGGCCCTCTCTGGAAACACCATATATTTT.

The genes are TRBV6-5 and TRBJ1-1; 9 nucleotides line up with TRBD1. The CDR3 length is 14 residues. Germline CDR1 and CDR2: MNHEY and SVGAGI. The trim removed 6 bases at V and 4 bases at J, leaving 6 bases unmatched. CDR3 in DNA: TGTGCCAGCAGCCGGGACAGGGCTCGCACTGAAGCTTTCTTT. It is translated as CASSRDRARTEAFF.

The rearrangement links TRBV15 to TRBJ2-3; no reliable D call. In germline, CDR1 is LNHNV, CDR2 YYDKDF (reference sequence). Trimming stripped 2 bases from V and 3 bases from J, with 12 bases between. The CDR3 has 15 residues. CDR3 amino acids: CATSRILGLTDTQYF. The CDR3 DNA sequence: TGTGCCACCAGCAGAATACTTGGGCTTACAGATACGCAGTATTTT.

This clone came up a few times. V is TRBV28 and J is TRBJ2-3, with D tentatively TRBD1 (5 bases). V lost 5 bases to trimming and J lost 14 bases, with 26 bases between them. CDR1 is MDHEN, CDR2 SYDVKM, per germline. This CDR3 spans 15 amino acids. The CDR3 spells CASSNRQSAQGRPYF. The DNA for the CDR3 is TGTGCCAGCAGTAATAGACAGTCCGCCCAGGGCCGCCCGTATTTT.

This sequence joins TRBV6-5 and TRBJ1-4; TRBD1 agrees at 11 bases. This CDR3 is 15 amino acids long. Germline V gene sequence: CDR1 MNHEY, CDR2 SVGAGI. Unmatched junction bases numbered 8, after V lost 7 bases and J lost 7 bases. CDR3 loop: CASTPYGTGGEKLFF. DNA of the CDR3: TGTGCCAGCACACCATACGGGACAGGGGGTGAAAAACTGTTTTTT.

This clone has a single count. This chain uses TRBV18 with TRBJ1-2; no clear D. CDR1 and CDR2 (germline): KGHSH, LQKENI. Trimming left V 1 base short and J 2 bases short, with 5 bases between. The CDR3 runs 13 residues. CDR3 residues: CASSPQENYGYTF. The DNA of the CDR3 is TGTGCCAGCTCACCACAGGAGAACTATGGCTACACCTTC.

V usage is TRBV7-3 and J usage is TRBJ1-1; D ambiguous. CDR1 is SGHTA, CDR2 FQGTGA, per germline. The CDR3 is made up of 14 amino acids. V was cut by 5 bases and J by 1 base, with 11 bases left in between. The CDR3 bases are TGTGCCAGCAGCCTCCGGGCGGGGAACACTGAAGCTTTCTTT. Its protein product is CASSLRAGNTEAFF.

This clone appeared once. J is TRBJ2-5 and V is TRBV10-3, with TRBD2 as a possible D gene (6 bases). Germline V lookup: CDR1 ENHRY, CDR2 SYGVKD. V was trimmed by 6 bases and J by 4 bases, leaving 18 bases between them. This CDR3 has 15 residues. CDR3 nucleotides: TGTGCCATCAGCCCTGGGGGGAGCCTAAGAGAGACCCAGTACTTC. The encoded protein is CAISPGGSLRETQYF.

On this clone itself: A junction boundary mismatches the germline segment, possibly from a read error. This chain's CDR3 is CASSLGRTGSNRPQHF. The CDR3 bases are TGCGCCAGCAGCTTGGGACGGACAGGGAGCAATCGGCCCCAGCATTTT. The chain recombines TRBV5-1 with TRBJ1-5; 8 bases map to TRBD1. The CDR3 has 16 residues. Germline V lookup: CDR1 SGHRS, CDR2 YFSETQ. Full variable domain (missing parts from reference TRBV5-1 and TRBJ1-5): KAGVTQTPRYLIKTRGQQVTLSCSPISGHRSVSWYQQTPGQGLQFLFEYFSETQRNKGNFPGRFSGRQFSNSRSEMNVSTLELGDSALYLCASSLGRTGSNRPQHFGDGTRLSIL.

The chain joins TRBV23-1 to TRBJ2-7; tentatively, D is TRBD1 (6 bases). TRBV23-1 is sorted into the ORF group, with uncertain function. Trimming removed 0 bases at V and 3 bases at J, with 15 bases between. CDR3 length: 16 amino acids. CDR3 sequence: CASSQSGAGVLYEQYF. CDR3 bases: TGCGCCAGCAGTCAATCCGGGGCAGGGGTCCTCTACGAGCAGTACTTC.

J is TRBJ1-2 and V is TRBV25-1; 9 bases align to TRBD1. V was clipped by 3 bases and J by 8 bases; unmatched bases: 4. The CDR3 spans 13 residues. Germline lookup yields CDR1 MGHDK and CDR2 SYGVNS. This CDR3 reads CASSEGTGPGYTF. For the CDR3, the DNA is TGTGCCAGCAGTGAGGGGACAGGGCCCGGCTACACCTTC.

V gene TRBV30 combines with J gene TRBJ2-1; the D gene is possibly TRBD2 (5 bases). This CDR3 region has 13 residues. Per germline, CDR1 GTSNPN and CDR2 SVGIG (reference sequence). Trimming stripped 0 bases from V and 10 bases from J, with 13 bases between. CDR3 in DNA: TGTGCCTGGAGTGTAGGCAAGACGGGGGAGCAGTTCTTC. This sequence encodes CAWSVGKTGEQFF. Full variable domain (rest looked up from reference TRBV30 and TRBJ2-1): SQTIHQWPATLVQPVGSPLSLECTVEGTSNPNLYWYRQAAGRGLQLLFYSVGIGQISSEVPQNLSASRPQDRQFILSSKKLLLSDSGFYLCAWSVGKTGEQFFGPGTRLTVL.

The chain couples TRBV5-1 to TRBJ1-1; 7 nucleotides line up with TRBD1. The CDR3 loop spans 13 amino acids. CDR1 and CDR2 (germline): SGHRS, YFSETQ. The V segment lost 3 bases and the J segment 3 bases; nucleotides outside the gene matches: 2. The chain's CDR3 is CASSSQGDTEAFF. For the CDR3, the DNA is TGCGCCAGCAGCTCTCAGGGGGACACTGAAGCTTTCTTT. Full variable domain (outside the CDR3, taken from reference TRBV5-1 and TRBJ1-1): KAGVTQTPRYLIKTRGQQVTLSCSPISGHRSVSWYQQTPGQGLQFLFEYFSETQRNKGNFPGRFSGRQFSNSRSEMNVSTLELGDSALYLCASSSQGDTEAFFGQGTRLTVV.

J is TRBJ2-7 and V is TRBV5-1; D uncertain. CDR1 SGHRS and CDR2 YFSETQ come from the germline V gene. Trimming cost V 0 bases and J 4 bases, with 8 bases left between them. This CDR3 is built from 13 residues. In DNA form, the CDR3 reads TGCGCCAGCAGCTTGGTGGGCCTTTACGAGCAGTACTTC. Residues: CASSLVGLYEQYF.

J is TRBJ1-1 and V is TRBV5-1, with a tentative D call TRBD1 (5 bases). Germline V lookup: CDR1 SGHRS, CDR2 YFSETQ. This CDR3 contains 13 residues. V was cut by 0 bases and J by 4 bases, with 7 bases left in between. The CDR3 loop is CASSLGGFTEAFF. CDR3 bases: TGCGCCAGCAGCTTGGGGGGCTTCACTGAAGCTTTCTTT. The full variable domain, in which reference TRBV5-1 and TRBJ1-1 provide the parts outside the CDR3, is KAGVTQTPRYLIKTRGQQVTLSCSPISGHRSVSWYQQTPGQGLQFLFEYFSETQRNKGNFPGRFSGRQFSNSRSEMNVSTLELGDSALYLCASSLGGFTEAFFGQGTRLTVV.